This T cell receptor beta chain comes out of a study of T cells after yellow fever vaccination. MiXCR was run by TCRdb on the 5' RACE reads, yielding one entry per CDR3 protein. Among around 400,000 distinct CDR3 sequences listed, 11% were seen once. V dropped 7 bases and J dropped 7 bases, with 17 bases sitting between them. Looked up from germline, CDR1 is SQVTM and CDR2 is ANQGSEA. This CDR3 region has 13 residues. The sequencing used PBMCs, collected on the day of the first yellow fever vaccination. The receptor was derived from a man aged 18 to 35 who received the YFV17D yellow fever vaccine. The chain joins TRBV29-1 to TRBJ1-5; D not certain. DNA of the CDR3: TGCAGCGACAGTATGGGGTTTGAACAGCCCCAGCATTTT. Its protein product is CSDSMGFEQPQHF.